This TCR beta chain was obtained from a study of vaccination effects on CD4 cells after COVID-19. Points from the study as a whole: Just 1 of 255 vaccine-induced clones in healthy recipients was cross-reactive.

The CDR3 has 11 residues. V lost 6 bases and J 8 bases, leaving 7 bases between the germline ends. A word on this clone: Its target is unknown.

Generated by immunoSEQ multiplex PCR, the TCRdb table keeps only in-frame clones and is missing some. The table records about 66,000 clones, under 85% of them present only once. Expansion of antigen-specific CD4+ T cells with viral peptide pools was carried out by the ViraFEST assay before sequencing. Subsequent to roughly 9 days of culture, CD4+ T cells were isolated. All study participants received two doses of BNT162b2 or mRNA-1273 vaccine. The sequence was collected from a human donor who received a COVID-19 vaccine. Source: CD4+ T cells from PBMCs cultured with HCoV-OC43 spike peptides, taken after COVID-19 vaccination. Subset of the sample: HCoV-OC43 spike overlapping peptide pool stimulation. The chain is built from TRBV12-3 or TRBV12-4 and TRBJ2-2, with D perhaps TRBD2 (6 bases). As DNA, the CDR3 is TGTGCCAGCAGGGAGGGGGGGGAGCTGTTTTTT. Its translation: CASREGGELFF.